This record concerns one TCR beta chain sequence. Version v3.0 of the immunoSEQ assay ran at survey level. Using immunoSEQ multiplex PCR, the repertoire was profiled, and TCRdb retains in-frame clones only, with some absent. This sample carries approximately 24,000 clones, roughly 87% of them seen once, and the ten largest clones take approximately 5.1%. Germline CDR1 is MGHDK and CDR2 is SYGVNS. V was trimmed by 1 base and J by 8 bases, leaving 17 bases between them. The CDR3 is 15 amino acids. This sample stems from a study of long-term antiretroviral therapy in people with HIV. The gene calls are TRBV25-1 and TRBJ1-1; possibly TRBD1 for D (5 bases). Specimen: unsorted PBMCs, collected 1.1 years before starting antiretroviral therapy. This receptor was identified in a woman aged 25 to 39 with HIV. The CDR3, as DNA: TGTGCCAGCAGTGAATCCGGGGCGTGGCAACGAGAAGCTTTCTTT. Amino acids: CASSESGAWQREAFF.